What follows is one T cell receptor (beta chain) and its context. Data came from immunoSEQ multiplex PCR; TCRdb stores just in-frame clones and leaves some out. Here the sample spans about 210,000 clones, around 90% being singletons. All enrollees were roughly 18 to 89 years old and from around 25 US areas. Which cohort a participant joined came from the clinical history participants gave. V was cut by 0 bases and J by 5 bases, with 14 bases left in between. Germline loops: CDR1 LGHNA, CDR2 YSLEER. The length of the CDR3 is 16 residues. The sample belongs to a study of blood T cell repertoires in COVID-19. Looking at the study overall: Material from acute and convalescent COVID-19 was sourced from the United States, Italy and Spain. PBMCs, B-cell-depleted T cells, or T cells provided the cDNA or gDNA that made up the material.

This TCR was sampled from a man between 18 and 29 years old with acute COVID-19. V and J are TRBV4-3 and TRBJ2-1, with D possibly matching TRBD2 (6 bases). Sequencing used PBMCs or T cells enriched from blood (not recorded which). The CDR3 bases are TGCGCCAGCAGCCAAGATTCGGGTAGCGGTCACAATGAGCAGTTCTTC. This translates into CASSQDSGSGHNEQFF.